This T cell receptor (beta chain) emerged from a study of OX40 agonist ivuxolimab in advanced cancers. Study-level results: On average, CD8+ T cells showed a greater number of expanded clones than CD4+.

This table comes from immunoSEQ multiplex PCR, and its TCRdb copy is limited to in-frame clones, with some not included. The data contain about 62,000 clones, approximately 85% of them singletons. As for this clone: Its antigen remains unknown.

Trimming took 1 base from V and 5 from J, leaving 18 bases between them. CDR3 size: 17 residues. CDR1 is SGHTA, CDR2 FQGNSA, per germline. This TCR was sampled from an adult with an advanced solid tumor such as melanoma, head and neck, liver or kidney cancer. This specimen was CD4+ or CD8+ T cells sorted from blood, taken in a trial of the OX40 agonist ivuxolimab. The V call is TRBV7-2, the J call TRBJ2-1; TRBD2 is a possible D gene (7 bases). The CDR3 is CASSLVGTRGADNEQFF. The DNA for the CDR3 is TGTGCCAGCAGCTTAGTGGGGACTCGGGGGGCGGACAATGAGCAGTTCTTC.